This T cell receptor beta chain appears in the sequencing data of a study of blood T cell repertoires in COVID-19. As for the study in general: PBMCs, B-cell-depleted T cells, or T cells were the source of the cDNA or gDNA that made up the material.

Researchers sorted participants into cohorts using their self-reported clinical history. Recovered Cohort 3 donors showed two negative PCRs, clearance, or symptom resolution. Trimming removed 0 bases from V and 2 bases from J, with 17 bases in between. The CDR3 runs to 18 residues. Germline V gene lookup returns CDR1 SGHNT and CDR2 YENEEA. Source study methods: Researchers report that nucleated cell counts were estimated from reference gene primer amplification. Produced via immunoSEQ multiplex PCR; TCRdb's table is partial and in-frame only. V, J and clone size were drawn from that table, and D and trimming were deduced from the DNA. This table has roughly 190,000 clones, roughly 84% appearing once.

The source of this sequence is a woman aged 25-40 years who had recovered from COVID-19. The chain joins TRBV11-3 to TRBJ2-1; the D gene is possibly TRBD1 (7 bases). What was sequenced was PBMCs or T cells enriched from blood (not recorded which). In nucleotides, the CDR3 is TGTGCCAGCAGCTTAGATATTGGAGGGGGCAACCCCTACAATGAGCAGTTCTTC. Translated: CASSLDIGGGNPYNEQFF. The full variable domain, its missing parts supplied by reference TRBV11-3 and TRBJ2-1, is EAGVVQSPRYKIIEKKQPVAFWCNPISGHNTLYWYLQNLGQGPELLIRYENEEAVDDSQLPKDRFSAERLKGVDSTLKIQPAELGDSAVYLCASSLDIGGGNPYNEQFFGPGTRLTVL.